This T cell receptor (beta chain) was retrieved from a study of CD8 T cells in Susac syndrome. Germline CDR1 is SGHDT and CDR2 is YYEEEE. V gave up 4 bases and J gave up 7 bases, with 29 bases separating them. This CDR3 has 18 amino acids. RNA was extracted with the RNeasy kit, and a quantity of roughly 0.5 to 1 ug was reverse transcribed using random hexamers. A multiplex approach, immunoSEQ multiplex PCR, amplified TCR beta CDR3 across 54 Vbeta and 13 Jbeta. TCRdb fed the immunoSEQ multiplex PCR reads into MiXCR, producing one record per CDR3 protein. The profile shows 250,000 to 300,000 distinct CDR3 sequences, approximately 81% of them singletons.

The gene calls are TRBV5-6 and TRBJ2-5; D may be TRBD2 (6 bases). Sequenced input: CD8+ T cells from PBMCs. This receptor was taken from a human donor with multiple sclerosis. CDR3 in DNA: TGTGCCAGCAGCCCTCAGCCCCCTCTAGCGAGGATATTTGGGACCCAGTACTTC. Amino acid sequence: CASSPQPPLARIFGTQYF. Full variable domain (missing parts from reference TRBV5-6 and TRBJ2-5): DAGVTQSPTHLIKTRGQQVTLRCSPKSGHDTVSWYQQALGQGPQFIFQYYEEEERQRGNFPDRFSGHQFPNYSSELNVNALLLGDSALYLCASSPQPPLARIFGTQYFGPGTRLLVL.